This T cell receptor (beta chain) was sequenced during a study of CD8+CD57+ T cells in acquired aplastic anemia. Template material for TCR beta VDJ and CDR3 profiling consisted of genomic DNA. TCRdb called the reads again in MiXCR, with one record for every CDR3 protein. The data show about 160,000 distinct CDR3 sequences, around 45% seen once. The CDR3 has 14 residues. Germline V gene sequence: CDR1 MNHEY, CDR2 SVGAGI. Trimming stripped 4 bases from V and 7 bases from J, with 13 bases between. The J gene is TRBJ1-4, the V gene TRBV6-5, with D possibly TRBD1 on 6 matching bases. This TCR was sampled from a human donor in good health. Sequencing used sorted CD4+, CD8+, or CD8+CD57+ T cells (not recorded which) from PBMCs. The CDR3 sequence is CASSSQGRAEKLFF. In DNA, the CDR3 is TGTGCCAGCAGTTCACAGGGTCGTGCTGAAAAACTGTTTTTT.